This T cell receptor (beta chain) was profiled in a study of shared clonotypes between healthy human individuals (TCRdb year 2020). Regarding the research as a whole: The cohort included three men and two women between 18 and 49 years of age. Libraries were prepared and TCR repertoires were sequenced by different laboratories using diverse techniques, in order to increase sequencing depth and limit assay-specific biases. Leukapheresis yielded between about 0.85 and 10 billion PBMCs per donor. The study deeply sequenced blood TCR repertoires of about five healthy adults to estimate repertoire size and the extent of clonotype sharing between individuals. For each donor, CD4 naive and CD4 memory were each run on three plates, CD8 naive on two plates, and CD8 memory on one plate. Here is what the overall study found, with its caveats: Rarefaction of sorted-subset datasets indicated incomplete sequencing despite the large sequencing depth. Clonotypes shared by all four sorted-subset donors showed higher generation probabilities than non-shared clonotypes. Naive subsets generally had larger estimated clonotype richness than memory subsets. The genetic and exposure-history diversity represented was limited by the small number of donors. Pairwise subsampling indicated that sequencing depth was expected to affect the degree of clonotype sharing among donors. When four donors were compared, the shared fraction of clonotypes was 5% to 6.5% for naive CD4, around 4% for naive CD8, roughly 2.5% for memory CD4, and less than 0.5% for memory CD8. Sampling was limited to blood, and TCR repertoires in tissue likely differ from TCR repertoires in blood.

TCR CDR3 regions were amplified from genomic DNA by multiplex PCR using the deep immunoSEQ assay. Extracted genomic DNA from each cell subset was distributed evenly across all wells of several immunoSEQ 96-well plates, and each plate was treated as a replicate. For sorted subsets, each replicate PCR was loaded with approximately 200 ng genomic DNA, equivalent to some 27,000 T cell genomes. Purified libraries were measured with a Qubit 3.0 fluorometer, size-checked on a Bioanalyzer 2100, and measured again with the KAPA Library Quantification kit. Every immunoSEQ 96-well plate was sequenced on a separate single-read 150-cycle Illumina NextSeq 550 flow cell. Under the source paper's analysis protocol: The immunoSEQ output contained only junctional sequences without quality scores, so filtering could not match that applied to full-length reads. Sequences were annotated with PyIR, a Python wrapper for IgBLAST v1.9, and V/J genes and CDR3 were assigned using IMGT germline references. Reads were removed for weak V/J assignments (E-value above 1e-6), missing CDR3, stop codons, out-of-frame junctions, or ambiguous translated residues. V3J clonotypes were defined by identical inferred V gene, J gene, and CDR3 amino acid sequence. Percentage overlap between repertoires was calculated by dividing the number of shared unique clonotypes by the size of the smaller repertoire. Three approaches were used to assess repertoire richness: RTK rarefaction, the Chao1 estimator, and Recon v2.1 estimates of unobserved clonotypes. OLGA was used to compute generation probabilities for all TCRbeta clonotypes that the gDNA method yielded from four donors. Held by TCRdb, this immuneACCESS table contains in-frame sequences only and omits some clones. Under half of the omission traces to an unresolved V gene where checked; the cause of the rest is unknown. The V and J calls and clone size come from that table; D and trimming were worked out from the DNA. The sample yields about 980,000 clones; 76% were counted once. The leading ten clones occupy roughly 1.5% of the sample.

Note on this clone: Its antigen is unknown. No per-base quality is available; no much larger clone lies one base away.

Donors were healthy HIV-negative adults with no recently reported acute infections or vaccinations. Every donor was a Caucasian adult living in Nashville, Tennessee, USA. CD4+ T cells were enriched through magnetic negative selection, after which naive cells were positively selected on CD45RA and the remaining negative fraction served as the memory subset. Blood was collected by leukapheresis, and PBMCs were isolated by Ficoll-Histopaque density gradient centrifugation and then cryopreserved in liquid nitrogen vapor phase. Analytical flow cytometry was used to check the purity and quantity of each magnetically sorted T cell population. Genomic DNA was isolated from each sorted fraction and quantified by UV absorbance on a Nanodrop 2000c. CDR1 and CDR2, per the germline V gene, are MGHRA and YSYEKL. V lost 0 bases and J lost 0 bases; the stretch between them is 8 bases long. Spanning cysteine to phenylalanine, the CDR3 consists of 16 amino acids. Of all the DNA, just the CDR3 is kept, 48 bases in frame from base 1.

The sequencing sample was made of memory CD4+ T cells sorted from blood. The cell subset or site label, as the study defines it: CD45RA-negative fraction. The receptor was isolated from a young man in good health. The rearrangement joined TRBV4-1 to TRBJ1-4; the D region possibly corresponds to TRBD1 (5 bases align). The sequence in DNA is TGCGCCAGCAGCCAAGAGGGGACCGCAACTAATGAAAAACTGTTTTTT. Protein translation: CASSQEGTATNEKLFF.